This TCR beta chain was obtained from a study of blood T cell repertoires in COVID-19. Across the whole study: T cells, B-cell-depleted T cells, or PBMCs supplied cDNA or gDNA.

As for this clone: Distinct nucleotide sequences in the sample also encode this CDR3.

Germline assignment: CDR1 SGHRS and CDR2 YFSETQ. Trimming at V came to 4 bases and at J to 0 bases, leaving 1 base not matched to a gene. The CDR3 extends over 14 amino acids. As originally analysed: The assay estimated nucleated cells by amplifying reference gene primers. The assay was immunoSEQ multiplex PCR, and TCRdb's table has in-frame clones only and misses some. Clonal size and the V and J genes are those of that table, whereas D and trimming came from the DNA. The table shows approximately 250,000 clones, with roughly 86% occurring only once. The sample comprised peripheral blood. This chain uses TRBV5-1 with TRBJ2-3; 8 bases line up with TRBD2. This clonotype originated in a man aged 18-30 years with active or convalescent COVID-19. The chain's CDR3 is CASSPGGSTDTQYF. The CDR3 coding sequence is TGCGCCAGCAGCCCGGGAGGGAGCACAGATACGCAGTATTTT.